The 18 T cell receptor beta chains in this list originate from one sample, sequenced in a study of cytomegalovirus exposure and HLA in healthy donors. It was with 60 Vbeta and 13 Jbeta primers that the PCR ran. The assay was immunoSEQ multiplex PCR, and TCRdb's table has in-frame clones only and misses some. The table includes about 140,000 clones, 82% detected once. Specimen: PBMCs. These receptors came from a woman aged 60 to 75 in good health and CMV-seropositive.

This clone is labeled medium-sized. The chain joins TRBV4-3 to TRBJ2-7; 10 bases are shared with TRBD1. V gave up 5 bases and J gave up 4 bases; unmatched junction bases: 8. The CDR3 extends over 15 amino acids. Germline CDR1 reads LGHNA; CDR2 reads YSLEER. DNA of the CDR3: TGCGCCAGCAGCTACGGGGGGACAGGGGAGTACGAGCAGTACTTC. Its protein is CASSYGGTGEYEQYF.

This sequence joins TRBV7-8 and TRBJ2-1; 9 bases fit TRBD1. The CDR3 sequence is 16 residues long. Losses at the gene ends were 5 bases for V and 4 bases for J; bases not matched to a gene: 9. The germline gives CDR1 SGHVS, CDR2 FQNEAQ. The CDR3 is CASSTPRDRAYNEQFF. The CDR3 DNA reads as TGTGCCAGCAGCACGCCCCGGGACAGGGCGTACAATGAGCAGTTCTTC.

The rearrangement uses TRBV19 and TRBJ1-2; no firm D call. V lost 5 bases and J 6 bases, leaving 13 bases between the germline ends. The CDR3 sequence is 13 residues long. CDR1 LNHDA and CDR2 SQIVND come from the germline V gene (reference sequence). CDR3 loop: CASSGGPLDGYTF. The CDR3 DNA reads as TGTGCCAGTAGTGGAGGACCCCTGGATGGCTACACCTTC.

This clone has only a few counts. J is TRBJ2-7 and V is TRBV6-5; no reliable D call. Trimming shortened V by 10 bases and J by 1 base, and 17 bases separated the two germline ends. Germline V lookup: CDR1 MNHEY, CDR2 SVGAGI. This CDR3 contains 14 residues. The CDR3 reads CATAGLSFSYEQYF. Here the CDR3 DNA reads TGTGCCACGGCAGGTCTCTCCTTTTCCTACGAGCAGTACTTC.

This chain uses TRBV25-1 with TRBJ2-5, with 8 bases aligning to TRBD1. Looked up from germline, CDR1 is MGHDK and CDR2 is SYGVNS. This CDR3 is built from 14 residues. After removal of 4 bases from V and 2 bases from J, the junction contained 3 bases not matched to a gene. For the CDR3, the DNA is TGTGCCAGCAGTGGCGGACAGGGTCAAGAGACCCAGTACTTC. This sequence encodes CASSGGQGQETQYF. The variable domain in full, completed from reference TRBV25-1 and TRBJ2-5, reads EADIYQTPRYLVIGTGKKITLECSQTMGHDKMYWYQQDPGMELHLIHYSYGVNSTEKGDLSSESTVSRIRTEHFPLTLESARPSHTSQYLCASSGGQGQETQYFGPGTRLLVL.

The chain couples TRBV7-2 to TRBJ2-6, with TRBD1 identical over 12 bases. The CDR3 sequence is 18 residues long. J gave up 2 bases and V 1 base, and 3 bases lay outside the gene matches. Germline V gives CDR1 SGHTA, CDR2 FQGNSA. For the CDR3, the DNA is TGTGCCAGCAGCTTAGTGGGACAGGGGGCAACTGGGGCCAACGTCCTGACTTTC. It translates to CASSLVGQGATGANVLTF. Drawing the rest from reference TRBV7-2 and TRBJ2-6, the complete variable domain is GAGVSQSPSNKVTEKGKDVELRCDPISGHTALYWYRQSLGQGLEFLIYFQGNSAPDKSGLPSDRFSAERTGGSVSTLTIQRTQQEDSAVYLCASSLVGQGATGANVLTFGAGSRLTVL.

This rearrangement joins TRBV4-3 to TRBJ2-5; D is perhaps TRBD2 (5 bases). Germline V lookup: CDR1 LGHNA, CDR2 YSLEER. Between the trimmed V and J ends, which lost 2 bases and 0 bases, there was a span of 22 bases. The CDR3 totals 19 residues. The CDR3 region is CASSQFWSAEEEYQETQYF. In DNA form, the CDR3 reads TGCGCCAGCAGCCAATTCTGGTCCGCCGAGGAGGAGTACCAAGAGACCCAGTACTTC.

This rearrangement joins TRBV5-5 to TRBJ2-1; a weak D match, TRBD1 (6 bases). Germline CDR1 is SGHKS and CDR2 is YYEKEE (reference sequence). The CDR3 loop spans 14 amino acids. V lost 2 bases to trimming and J lost 5 bases, with 11 bases between them. CDR3 residues: CASSFWTVDNEQFF. The DNA of the CDR3 is TGTGCCAGCAGCTTTTGGACAGTAGACAATGAGCAGTTCTTC.

To note about this clone: A junction boundary mismatches the germline segment, possibly from a read error. The genes are TRBV7-7 and TRBJ2-7, with 11 bases that match TRBD2. This CDR3 is 16 amino acids long. CDR1 SSHAT and CDR2 FNYEAQ come from the germline V gene (reference sequence). The CDR3: CASSVAPGLAVYEQYF. CDR3 nucleotides: TGTGCTAGCAGCGTCGCACCGGGACTAGCGGTATACGAGCAGTACTTC. Full variable domain (outside the CDR3, taken from reference TRBV7-7 and TRBJ2-7): GAGVSQSPRYKVTKRGQDVTLRCDPISSHATLYWYQQALGQGPEFLTYFNYEAQPDKSGLPSDRFSAERPEGSISTLTIQRTEQRDSAMYRCASSVAPGLAVYEQYFGPGTRLTVT.

This clone has just a few counts. The gene calls are TRBV28 and TRBJ1-4, with 8 bases fitting TRBD1. Germline values: CDR1 MDHEN, CDR2 SYDVKM. With V trimmed by 7 bases and J by 1 base, 8 bases remained unmatched. The CDR3 covers 16 residues. The CDR3, as DNA: TGTGCCAGCACCCCGTTCAGGGGGCTAACTAATGAAAAACTGTTTTTT. It codes for CASTPFRGLTNEKLFF.

V usage is TRBV10-3 and J usage is TRBJ2-1; TRBD2 aligns across 15 bases. In germline, CDR1 is ENHRY, CDR2 SYGVKD. The V and J ends lost 3 bases and 4 bases, in that order; junction bases with no gene match: 10. The CDR3 loop spans 19 amino acids. CDR3 sequence: CAISDSSGTSGRLYNEQFF. The DNA for the CDR3 is TGTGCCATCAGTGACTCCTCCGGGACTAGCGGGAGGCTGTACAATGAGCAGTTCTTC.

This chain connects TRBV7-2 to TRBJ2-2; possible D gene TRBD2, 5 bases. Germline assignment: CDR1 SGHTA and CDR2 FQGNSA. V lost 4 bases to trimming and J lost 3 bases, with 18 bases between them. This CDR3 is 17 amino acids long. The DNA of the CDR3 is TGTGCCAGCAGCTCCAGTAGGCTAGCCGGGTACACCGGGGAGCTGTTTTTT. Protein: CASSSSRLAGYTGELFF.

The chain employs TRBV5-1 and TRBJ1-3; D possibly corresponds to TRBD1 (5 bases). This CDR3 contains 13 residues. Trimming stripped 1 base from V and 7 bases from J, with 9 bases between. Germline V gene data show CDR1 as SGHRS and CDR2 as YFSETQ. CDR3 sequence (DNA): TGCGCCAGCAGCTTGCAAGGGGCGAACACCATATATTTT. It encodes CASSLQGANTIYF.

The chain has TRBV9 and TRBJ2-7; TRBD2 agrees at 10 bases. Per the germline V gene, CDR1 is SGDLS and CDR2 is YYNGEE. CDR3 size: 17 residues. The J segment lost 4 bases and the V segment lost 0 bases, leaving 10 bases of the junction unmatched. CDR3 DNA sequence: TGTGCCAGCAGCGTAGGAGGAGGGGCTAGCGGGAGTTACGAGCAGTACTTC. Translated: CASSVGGGASGSYEQYF.

V is TRBV7-2 and J is TRBJ1-5, with D possibly being TRBD1 (6 bases). Germline V CDR1 and CDR2: SGHTA, FQGNSA. The CDR3 has 14 residues. V lost 5 bases and J lost 5, with 13 bases in between. For the CDR3, the DNA is TGTGCCAGCAGCCCTGGACAGTCTTATCAGCCCCAGCATTTT. Its translation: CASSPGQSYQPQHF.

This clone was counted between two and nine times. The chain couples TRBV18 to TRBJ2-7, with 10 bases identical to TRBD1. The ends lost 3 bases at V and 7 bases at J; junction bases unmatched: 6. CDR1 is KGHSH and CDR2 is LQKENI in the germline V gene. The length of the CDR3 is 14 residues. The CDR3 DNA follows: TGTGCCAGCTCACCGGGACAGGGGTCTCGTGAGCAGTACTTC. Amino acids: CASSPGQGSREQYF.

The chain combines TRBV28 with TRBJ2-1, with TRBD1 as a possible D gene (6 bases). Trimming cost V 5 bases and J 9 bases, with 20 bases left between them. The germline V gene encodes CDR1 MDHEN and CDR2 SYDVKM. The CDR3 spans 15 residues. The CDR3 loop is CASSDMGNRAGEQFF. DNA for the CDR3: TGTGCCAGCAGTGACATGGGTAACAGGGCTGGTGAGCAGTTCTTC.

The chain couples TRBV6-1 to TRBJ1-2; 7 positions match TRBD1. Germline V gene sequence: CDR1 MNHNS, CDR2 SASEGT. V trimming: 9 bases; J trimming: 3 bases; junction bases outside the gene matches: 10. The CDR3 contains 14 residues. CDR3 sequence reads: CASHEPGTDYGYTF. CDR3 coding DNA: TGTGCCAGTCACGAGCCCGGGACAGACTATGGCTACACCTTC.